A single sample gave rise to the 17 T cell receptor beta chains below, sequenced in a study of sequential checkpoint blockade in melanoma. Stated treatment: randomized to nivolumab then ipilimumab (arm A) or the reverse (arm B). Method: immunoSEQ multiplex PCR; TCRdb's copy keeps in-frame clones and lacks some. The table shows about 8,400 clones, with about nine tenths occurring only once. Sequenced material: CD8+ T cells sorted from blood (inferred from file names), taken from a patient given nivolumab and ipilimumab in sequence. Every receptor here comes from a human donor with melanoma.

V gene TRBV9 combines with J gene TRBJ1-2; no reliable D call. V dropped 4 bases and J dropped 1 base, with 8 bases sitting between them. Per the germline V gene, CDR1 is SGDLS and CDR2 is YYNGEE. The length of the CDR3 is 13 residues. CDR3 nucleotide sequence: TGTGCCAGCAGCCTTACTGATAACTATGGCTACACCTTC. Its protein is CASSLTDNYGYTF.

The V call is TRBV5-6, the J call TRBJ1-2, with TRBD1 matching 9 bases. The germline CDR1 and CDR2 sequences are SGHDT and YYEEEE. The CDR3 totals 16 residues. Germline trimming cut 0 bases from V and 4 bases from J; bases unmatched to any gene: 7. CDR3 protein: CASSLVRDRAGYGYTF. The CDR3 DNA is TGTGCCAGCAGCTTGGTCCGGGACAGGGCTGGCTATGGCTACACCTTC.

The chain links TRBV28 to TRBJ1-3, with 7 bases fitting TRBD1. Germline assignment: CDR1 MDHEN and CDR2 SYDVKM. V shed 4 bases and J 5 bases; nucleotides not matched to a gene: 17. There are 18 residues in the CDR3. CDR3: CASSSSLVTGLTRNTIYF. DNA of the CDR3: TGTGCCAGCAGTTCCAGCCTGGTGACAGGGCTTACGAGAAACACCATATATTTT.

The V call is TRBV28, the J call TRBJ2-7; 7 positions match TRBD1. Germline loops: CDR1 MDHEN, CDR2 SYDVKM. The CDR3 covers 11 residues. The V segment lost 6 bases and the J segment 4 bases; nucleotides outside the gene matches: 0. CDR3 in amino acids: CASRDRYEQYF. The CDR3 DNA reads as TGTGCCAGCAGGGACAGGTACGAGCAGTACTTC.

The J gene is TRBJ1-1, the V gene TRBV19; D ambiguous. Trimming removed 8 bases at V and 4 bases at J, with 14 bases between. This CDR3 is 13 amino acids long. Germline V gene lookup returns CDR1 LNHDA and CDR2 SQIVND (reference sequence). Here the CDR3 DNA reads TGTGCCAGTTGTCTTGGTCTAGGCACTGAAGCTTTCTTT. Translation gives CASCLGLGTEAFF.

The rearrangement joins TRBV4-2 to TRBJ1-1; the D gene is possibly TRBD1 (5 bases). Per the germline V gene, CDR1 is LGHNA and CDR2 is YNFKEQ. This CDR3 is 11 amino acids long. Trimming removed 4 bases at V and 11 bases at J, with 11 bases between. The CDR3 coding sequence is TGTGCCAGCAGCCCTGGGGGGGACGCTTTCTTT. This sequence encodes CASSPGGDAFF.

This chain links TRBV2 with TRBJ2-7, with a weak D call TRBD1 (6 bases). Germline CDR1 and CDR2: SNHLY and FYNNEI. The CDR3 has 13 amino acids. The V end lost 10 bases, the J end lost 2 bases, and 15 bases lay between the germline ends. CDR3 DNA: TGTGCCAACTTGAAGACAGGCACCTACGAGCAGTACTTC. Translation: CANLKTGTYEQYF.

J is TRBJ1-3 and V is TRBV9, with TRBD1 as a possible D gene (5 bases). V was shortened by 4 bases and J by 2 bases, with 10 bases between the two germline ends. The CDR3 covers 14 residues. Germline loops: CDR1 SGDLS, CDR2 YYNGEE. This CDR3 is CASSSGNTGNTIYF. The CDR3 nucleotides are TGTGCCAGCAGCTCAGGGAATACTGGAAACACCATATATTTT.

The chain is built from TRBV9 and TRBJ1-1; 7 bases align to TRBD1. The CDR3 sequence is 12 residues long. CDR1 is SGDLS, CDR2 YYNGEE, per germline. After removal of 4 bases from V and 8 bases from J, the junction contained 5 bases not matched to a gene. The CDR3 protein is CASSPGTAEAFF. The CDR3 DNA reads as TGTGCCAGCAGCCCCGGGACAGCCGAAGCTTTCTTT. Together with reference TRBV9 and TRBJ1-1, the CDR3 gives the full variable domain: DSGVTQTPKHLITATGQRVTLRCSPRSGDLSVYWYQQSLDQGLQFLIQYYNGEERAKGNILERFSAQQFPDLHSELNLSSLELGDSALYFCASSPGTAEAFFGQGTRLTVV.

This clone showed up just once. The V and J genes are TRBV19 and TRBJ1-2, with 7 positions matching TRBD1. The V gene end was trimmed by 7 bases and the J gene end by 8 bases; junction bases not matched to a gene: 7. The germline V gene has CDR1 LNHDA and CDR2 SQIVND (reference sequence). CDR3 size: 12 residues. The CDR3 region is CASTPRTGGYTF. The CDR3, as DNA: TGTGCCAGTACCCCAAGGACAGGAGGCTACACCTTC.

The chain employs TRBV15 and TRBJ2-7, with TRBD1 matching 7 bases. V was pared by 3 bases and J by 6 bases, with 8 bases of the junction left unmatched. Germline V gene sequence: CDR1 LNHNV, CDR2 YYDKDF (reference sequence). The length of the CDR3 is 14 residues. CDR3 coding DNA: TGTGCCACCAGCAGGGACGACAGGGTCGGCGAGCAGTACGTC. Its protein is CATSRDDRVGEQYV.

The CDR3, as DNA: TGTGCCAGCATCACTAGCGGGAGTCTCCACGAGCAGTACTTC. Translated: CASITSGSLHEQYF. The V and J genes are TRBV7-8 and TRBJ2-7, with TRBD2 matching over 11 bases. V shed 7 bases, J shed 5 bases, and the junction held 7 bases outside the gene matches. The CDR3 totals 14 residues. Germline values: CDR1 SGHVS, CDR2 FQNEAQ.

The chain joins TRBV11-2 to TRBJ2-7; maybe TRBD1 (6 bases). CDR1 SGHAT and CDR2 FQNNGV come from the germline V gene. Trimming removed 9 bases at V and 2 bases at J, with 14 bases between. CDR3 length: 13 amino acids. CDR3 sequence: CASESDRAYEQYF. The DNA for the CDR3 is TGTGCCAGTGAGTCGGACAGAGCCTACGAGCAGTACTTC.

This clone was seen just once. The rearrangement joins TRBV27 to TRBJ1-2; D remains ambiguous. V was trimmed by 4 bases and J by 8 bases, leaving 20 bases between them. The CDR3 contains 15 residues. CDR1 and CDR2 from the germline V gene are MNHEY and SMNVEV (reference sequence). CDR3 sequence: CASSSLFGVMRGYTF. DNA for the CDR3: TGTGCCAGCAGTTCCCTCTTCGGGGTGATGAGGGGCTACACCTTC.

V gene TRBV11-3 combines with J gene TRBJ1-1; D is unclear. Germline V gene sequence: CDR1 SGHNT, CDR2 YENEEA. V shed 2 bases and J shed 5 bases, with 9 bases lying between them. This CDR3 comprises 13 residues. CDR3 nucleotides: TGTGCCAGCAGCTTAACAGTTGGGACTGAAGCTTTCTTT. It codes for CASSLTVGTEAFF.

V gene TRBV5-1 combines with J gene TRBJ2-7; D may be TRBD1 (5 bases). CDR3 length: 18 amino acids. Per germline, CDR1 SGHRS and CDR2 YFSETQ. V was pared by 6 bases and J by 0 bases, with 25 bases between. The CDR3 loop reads CASKLKVRALLSSYEQYV. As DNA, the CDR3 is TGCGCCAGCAAGCTTAAGGTCAGGGCTTTGCTTAGCTCCTACGAGCAGTACGTC.

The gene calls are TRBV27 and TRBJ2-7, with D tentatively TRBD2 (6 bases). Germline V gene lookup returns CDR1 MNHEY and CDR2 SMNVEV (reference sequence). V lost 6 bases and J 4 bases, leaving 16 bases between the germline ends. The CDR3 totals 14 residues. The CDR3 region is CASSPNSGFYEQYV. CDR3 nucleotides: TGTGCCAGCAGCCCTAATAGCGGTTTTTACGAGCAGTACGTC.